The rows below give T cell receptor beta chains drawn from one sample of a study of cytomegalovirus exposure and HLA in healthy donors. Here immunoSEQ multiplex PCR was the method, and the copy in TCRdb shows in-frame clones only, minus some. The sample holds some 94,000 clones, just under 70% seen once. Sequencing input: PBMCs. The source is a man aged 50-59 years in good health and CMV-seronegative. Each CDR3 is given with its conserved first and last residue. D genes are given only for firm matches. Size is omitted from some rows. Given values are once, few, many or a class for expanded clones.

TRBV6-5	-	-	TRBJ1-1	CASSTQQGSGWAFF	TGTGCCAGCAGTACACAACAGGGTTCGGGATGGGCTTTCTTT
TRBV5-1	once	TRBD2	TRBJ2-5	CASSRRLAGGPETQYF	TGCGCCAGCAGCAGGAGACTAGCGGGAGGGCCGGAGACCCAGTACTTC
TRBV14	-	TRBD1	TRBJ2-7	CASSPKPGQGTYEQYF	TGTGCCAGCAGCCCAAAACCGGGACAGGGTACCTACGAGCAGTACTTC
TRBV5-1	-	TRBD2	TRBJ2-5	CASSSQRGGEETQYF	TGCGCCAGCAGCTCCCAGCGGGGGGGAGAGGAGACCCAGTACTTC
TRBV5-1	-	-	TRBJ2-1	CASSLGGALSNNEQFF	TGCGCCAGCAGCTTGGGGGGAGCCCTGTCGAACAATGAGCAGTTCTTC
TRBV5-1	-	-	TRBJ2-7	CASSLESDYEQYF	TGCGCCAGCAGCTTGGAGTCAGACTACGAGCAGTACTTC
TRBV27	-	-	TRBJ2-7	CASSLSRTDYYEQYF	TGTGCCAGCAGTTTATCGCGGACAGACTACTACGAGCAGTACTTC
TRBV5-6	-	TRBD2	TRBJ2-3	CASSLYTAGGRDTQYF	TGTGCCAGCAGCTTGTATACAGCGGGGGGGCGGGATACGCAGTATTTT
TRBV7-9	-	-	TRBJ2-1	CASRGAGVAYNEQFF	TGTGCCAGCCGGGGGGCGGGAGTGGCCTACAATGAGCAGTTCTTC
TRBV6-1	-	TRBD1	TRBJ1-3	CASSEPSWGGDRGLTGNTIYF	TGTGCCAGCAGTGAACCCTCGTGGGGGGGGGACAGGGGTCTAACTGGAAACACCATATATTTT
TRBV6-4	few	TRBD2	TRBJ2-1	CASSPDGGTNNEQFF	TGTGCCAGCAGTCCCGATGGCGGGACTAACAATGAGCAGTTCTTC